These T cell receptor beta chains were read from a single sample in a study of shared clonotypes between healthy human individuals. The assay was immunoSEQ multiplex PCR, and TCRdb's table has in-frame clones only and misses some. This table holds roughly 2.1 million clones, about 92% found once. The sample taken for sequencing was naive CD8+ T cells from PBMCs. The receptor set was obtained from a man aged 18 to 30 in good health. Some clones in this sample may be carry-over from other donors' samples. CDR3s include the opening cysteine and the closing phenylalanine or tryptophan. D genes are given only for firm matches. Only part of the rows carry a size: once, few, many, or a class if the clone is expanded.

len: 16
d_gene: NA
v_gene: TRBV6-6
j_gene: TRBJ2-3
abundance: NA
CDR3aa: CASSSSRDLITDTQYF
CDR3nt: TGTGCCAGCAGTTCGAGCCGGGACTTGATCACAGATACGCAGTATTTT

len: 10
d_gene: NA
v_gene: TRBV7-9
j_gene: TRBJ2-7
abundance: NA
CDR3aa: CATGSYEQYF
CDR3nt: TGTGCTACAGGCTCCTACGAGCAGTACTTC

len: 14
d_gene: NA
v_gene: TRBV28
j_gene: TRBJ1-1
abundance: once
CDR3aa: CASSFVRVSTEAFF
CDR3nt: TGTGCCAGCAGTTTTGTCAGGGTGAGCACTGAAGCTTTCTTT

len: 15
d_gene: TRBD2
v_gene: TRBV27
j_gene: TRBJ2-1
abundance: NA
CDR3aa: CASSFSGGPYNEQFF
CDR3nt: TGTGCCAGCAGTTTTAGCGGGGGACCATACAATGAGCAGTTCTTC

len: 14
d_gene: TRBD2
v_gene: TRBV7-9
j_gene: TRBJ2-7
abundance: NA
CDR3aa: CASSAGLAVYEQYF
CDR3nt: TGTGCCAGCAGCGCCGGACTAGCGGTATACGAGCAGTACTTC

len: 12
d_gene: NA
v_gene: TRBV6-6
j_gene: TRBJ2-1
abundance: once
CDR3aa: CASSPRSNEQFF
CDR3nt: TGTGCCAGCAGCCCCCGGAGTAATGAGCAGTTCTTC

len: 14
d_gene: TRBD1
v_gene: TRBV4-2
j_gene: TRBJ1-1
abundance: NA
CDR3aa: CASSQGTGSFEAFF
CDR3nt: TGTGCCAGCAGCCAAGGGACAGGGAGCTTCGAAGCTTTCTTT

len: 12
d_gene: NA
v_gene: TRBV29-1
j_gene: TRBJ2-7
abundance: NA
CDR3aa: CSVEGVGYEQYF
CDR3nt: TGCAGCGTTGAAGGGGTGGGATACGAGCAGTACTTC

len: 11
d_gene: NA
v_gene: TRBV2
j_gene: TRBJ1-2
abundance: few
CDR3aa: CASSGGLGYTF
CDR3nt: TGTGCCAGCAGTGGGGGACTTGGCTACACCTTC

len: 16
d_gene: TRBD2
v_gene: TRBV13
j_gene: TRBJ2-7
abundance: NA
CDR3aa: CASSIQTGTSFHEQYF
CDR3nt: TGTGCCAGCAGCATCCAAACCGGGACTAGTTTCCACGAGCAGTACTTC

len: 12
d_gene: NA
v_gene: TRBV29-1
j_gene: TRBJ1-4
abundance: NA
CDR3aa: CSAKGVNEKLFF
CDR3nt: TGCAGCGCCAAGGGAGTTAATGAAAAACTGTTTTTT

len: 14
d_gene: TRBD1
v_gene: TRBV5-1
j_gene: TRBJ2-7
abundance: NA
CDR3aa: CASSGGQGSYEQYF
CDR3nt: TGCGCCAGCAGCGGGGGACAGGGGTCCTACGAGCAGTACTTC

len: 15
d_gene: NA
v_gene: TRBV27
j_gene: TRBJ1-2
abundance: NA
CDR3aa: CASSPHPAGPGGYTF
CDR3nt: TGTGCCAGCAGTCCCCACCCGGCAGGGCCGGGCGGCTACACCTTC

len: 14
d_gene: NA
v_gene: TRBV29-1
j_gene: TRBJ1-3
abundance: NA
CDR3aa: CSVGSWDHGNTIYF
CDR3nt: TGCAGCGTCGGGTCCTGGGACCATGGAAACACCATATATTTT

len: 15
d_gene: NA
v_gene: TRBV9
j_gene: TRBJ1-2
abundance: NA
CDR3aa: CASSVDPGLGYGYTF
CDR3nt: TGTGCCAGCAGCGTAGATCCGGGGCTAGGCTATGGCTACACCTTC

len: 15
d_gene: NA
v_gene: TRBV6-1
j_gene: TRBJ1-1
abundance: NA
CDR3aa: CASRTGGRTNTEAFF
CDR3nt: TGTGCCAGCAGGACCGGGGGACGGACGAACACTGAAGCTTTCTTT

len: 15
d_gene: TRBD1
v_gene: TRBV2
j_gene: TRBJ1-5
abundance: NA
CDR3aa: CASSEWQGARQPQHF
CDR3nt: TGTGCCAGCAGTGAATGGCAGGGGGCAAGGCAGCCCCAGCATTTT